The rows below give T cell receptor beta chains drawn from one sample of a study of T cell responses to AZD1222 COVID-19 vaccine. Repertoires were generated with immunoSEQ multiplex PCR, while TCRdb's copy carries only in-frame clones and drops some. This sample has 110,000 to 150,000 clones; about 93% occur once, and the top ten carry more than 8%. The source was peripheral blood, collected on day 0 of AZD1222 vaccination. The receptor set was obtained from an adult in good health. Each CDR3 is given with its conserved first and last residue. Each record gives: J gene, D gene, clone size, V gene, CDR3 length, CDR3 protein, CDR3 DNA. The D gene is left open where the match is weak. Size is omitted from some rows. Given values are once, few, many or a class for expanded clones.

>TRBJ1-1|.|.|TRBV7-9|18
CASSLVGSLVGVNTEAFF
TGTGCCAGCAGCTTAGTAGGCTCCTTAGTCGGGGTAAACACTGAAGCTTTCTTT
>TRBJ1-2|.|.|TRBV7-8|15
CASSLEGQGPYGYTF
TGTGCCAGCAGCTTAGAGGGGCAGGGCCCCTATGGCTACACCTTC
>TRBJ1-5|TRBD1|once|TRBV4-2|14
CASSHGTGGQPQHF
TGTGCCAGCAGCCATGGGACAGGGGGTCAGCCCCAGCATTTT
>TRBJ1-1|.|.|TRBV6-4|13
CASREDLNTEAFF
TGTGCCAGCAGGGAGGACTTGAACACTGAAGCTTTCTTT
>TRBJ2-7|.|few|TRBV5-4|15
CASSLDPVRYYEQYF
TGTGCCAGCAGCTTGGACCCGGTAAGGTACTACGAGCAGTACTTC
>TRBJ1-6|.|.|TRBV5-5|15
CASSPDRAYNSPLHF
TGTGCCAGCAGCCCGGACCGGGCCTATAATTCACCCCTCCACTTT
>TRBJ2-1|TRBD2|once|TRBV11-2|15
CASSIFSGGRNEQFF
TGTGCCAGCAGCATATTCAGCGGGGGAAGAAATGAGCAGTTCTTC
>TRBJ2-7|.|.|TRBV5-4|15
CASSLTAGGYYEQYF
TGTGCCAGCAGCCTGACGGCCGGGGGTTACTACGAGCAGTACTTC
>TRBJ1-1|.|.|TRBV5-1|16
CASSPGRASMNTEAFF
TGCGCCAGCAGCCCTGGTCGGGCGAGCATGAACACTGAAGCTTTCTTT
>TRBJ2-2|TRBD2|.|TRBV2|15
CATLGAGGQAGELFF
TGTGCCACCCTCGGCGCGGGGGGGCAGGCCGGGGAGCTGTTTTTT
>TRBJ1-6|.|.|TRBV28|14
CASSLSSYNSPLHF
TGTGCCAGCAGTTTGAGCTCCTATAATTCACCCCTCCACTTT
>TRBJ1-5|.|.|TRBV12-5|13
CASGWGGNQPQHF
TGTGCTAGTGGTTGGGGGGGAAATCAGCCCCAGCATTTT
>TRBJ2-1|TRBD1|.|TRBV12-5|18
CASGFSTGVPVQFDEQFF
TGTGCTAGTGGTTTCTCCACAGGGGTTCCGGTACAATTTGATGAGCAGTTCTTC
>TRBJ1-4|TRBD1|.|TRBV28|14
CASLRTGASEKLFF
TGTGCCAGCCTCAGGACAGGGGCTTCGGAAAAACTGTTTTTT
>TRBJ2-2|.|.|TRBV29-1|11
CSVGEAGELFF
TGCAGCGTCGGGGAAGCCGGGGAGCTGTTTTTT
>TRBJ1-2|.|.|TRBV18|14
CASSPQRQPYGYTF
TGTGCCAGCTCCCCCCAGAGGCAGCCCTATGGCTACACCTTC
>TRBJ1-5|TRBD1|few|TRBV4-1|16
CASRAKQGAGNQPQHF
TGCGCCAGCAGGGCCAAGCAGGGGGCCGGCAATCAGCCCCAGCATTTT
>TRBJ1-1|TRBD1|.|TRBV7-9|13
CASSDDRGTEAFF
TGTGCCAGCAGCGACGACAGGGGCACTGAAGCTTTCTTT
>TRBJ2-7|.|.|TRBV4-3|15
CASSQDFYSSYEQYF
TGCGCCAGCAGCCAAGATTTTTACAGCTCCTACGAGCAGTACTTC
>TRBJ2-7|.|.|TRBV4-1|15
CASSANVGGLDEQYF
TGCGCCAGCAGCGCAAACGTAGGGGGTTTGGACGAGCAGTACTTC
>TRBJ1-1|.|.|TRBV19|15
CASSIQGRGSTEAFF
TGTGCCAGTAGTATACAGGGTCGAGGGAGCACTGAAGCTTTCTTT
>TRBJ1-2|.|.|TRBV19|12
CASSPTYSGYTF
TGTGCCAGTAGTCCCACCTATTCCGGCTACACCTTC
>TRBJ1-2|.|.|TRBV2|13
CASSERRNYGYTF
TGTGCCAGCAGTGAGCGACGGAACTATGGCTACACCTTC
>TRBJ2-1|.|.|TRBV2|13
CASSALGGSEQFF
TGTGCCAGCAGTGCTCTTGGTGGTTCTGAGCAGTTCTTC
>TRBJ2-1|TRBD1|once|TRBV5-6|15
CASSGTGGPYNEQFF
TGTGCCAGCAGCGGGACAGGGGGCCCCTACAATGAGCAGTTCTTC
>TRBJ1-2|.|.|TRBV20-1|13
CSASSGRDYGYTF
TGCAGTGCTAGTTCAGGGAGGGACTATGGCTACACCTTC
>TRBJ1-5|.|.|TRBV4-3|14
CASSQAGAGQPQHF
TGCGCCAGCAGCCAAGCAGGGGCGGGTCAGCCCCAGCATTTT
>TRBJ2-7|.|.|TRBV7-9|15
CASSAYGSGGDEQYF
TGTGCCAGCAGCGCCTACGGTTCCGGGGGCGACGAGCAGTACTTC
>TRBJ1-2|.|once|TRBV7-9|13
CASTTAGGGSNTF
TGTGCCAGCACCACCGCCGGTGGGGGTTCTAACACCTTC
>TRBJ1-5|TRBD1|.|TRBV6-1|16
CASSATQGGRGQPQHF
TGTGCCAGCAGTGCAACACAGGGGGGTAGAGGTCAGCCCCAGCATTTT
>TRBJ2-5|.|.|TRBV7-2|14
CASSSRTGRETQYF
TGTGCCAGCAGCTCCCGGACGGGGAGAGAGACCCAGTACTTC
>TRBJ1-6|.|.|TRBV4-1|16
CASSPLGPPTGSPLHF
TGCGCCAGCAGCCCCCTGGGGCCCCCAACGGGTTCACCCCTCCACTTT
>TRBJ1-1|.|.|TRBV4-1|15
CASEENPSAGTEAFF
TGCGCCAGCGAGGAGAATCCATCGGCGGGCACTGAAGCTTTCTTT
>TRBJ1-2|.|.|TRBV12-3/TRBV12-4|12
CASSFVDKGYTF
TGTGCCAGCAGTTTCGTGGATAAGGGCTACACCTTC
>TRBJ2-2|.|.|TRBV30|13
CAWVGQLAGELFF
TGTGCCTGGGTGGGGCAGCTGGCCGGGGAGCTGTTTTTT
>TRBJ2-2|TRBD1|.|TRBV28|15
CASSPPSDRAGELFF
TGTGCCAGCAGTCCTCCCTCGGACAGGGCCGGGGAGCTGTTTTTT
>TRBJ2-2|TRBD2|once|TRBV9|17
CASSVALAGGPSGELFF
TGTGCCAGCAGCGTAGCACTAGCGGGGGGCCCCTCAGGGGAGCTGTTTTTT
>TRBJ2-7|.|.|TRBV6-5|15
CASRKVGQGGYEQYF
TGTGCCAGCAGGAAGGTGGGGCAGGGGGGTTACGAGCAGTACTTC
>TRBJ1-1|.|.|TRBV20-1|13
CSASPSVNTEAFF
TGCAGTGCTAGTCCCTCAGTGAACACTGAAGCTTTCTTT
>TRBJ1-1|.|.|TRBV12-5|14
CANSMGGAATEAFF
TGTGCAAACTCCATGGGGGGCGCGGCCACTGAAGCTTTCTTT
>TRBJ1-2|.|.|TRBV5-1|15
CASSLEGGRRIGYTF
TGCGCCAGCAGCTTGGAAGGGGGGCGCAGGATTGGCTACACCTTC
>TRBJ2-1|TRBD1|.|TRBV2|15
CASIRRDRAYNEQFF
TGTGCCAGCATTCGCCGGGACAGGGCTTACAATGAGCAGTTCTTC
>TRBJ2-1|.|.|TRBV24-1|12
CATSDWDGSQFF
TGTGCCACCAGTGATTGGGACGGATCCCAGTTCTTC
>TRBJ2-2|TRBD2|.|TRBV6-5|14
CASSRTGGLGELFF
TGTGCCAGCAGTCGGACGGGGGGGCTAGGGGAGCTGTTTTTT
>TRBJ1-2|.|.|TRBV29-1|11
CSVGGIDGYTF
TGCAGCGTTGGGGGTATAGATGGCTACACCTTC
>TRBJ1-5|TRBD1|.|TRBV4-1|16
CASSPLGTGTNQPQHF
TGCGCCAGCAGCCCCCTCGGGACAGGGACTAATCAGCCCCAGCATTTT
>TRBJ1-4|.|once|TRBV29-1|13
CSVESQDNEKLFF
TGCAGCGTTGAGTCCCAGGATAATGAAAAACTGTTTTTT
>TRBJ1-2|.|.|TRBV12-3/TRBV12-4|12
CASSFSSHGYTF
TGTGCCAGCAGTTTTAGTTCCCATGGCTACACCTTC
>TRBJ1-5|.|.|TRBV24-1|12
CATSDRGQPQHF
TGTGCCACCAGTGATAGGGGTCAGCCCCAGCATTTT
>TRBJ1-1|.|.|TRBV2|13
CASSGTMNTEAFF
TGTGCCAGCAGCGGGACAATGAACACTGAAGCTTTCTTT
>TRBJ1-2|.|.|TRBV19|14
CASSPGTGIYGYTF
TGTGCCAGTAGTCCCGGGACGGGAATATATGGCTACACCTTC
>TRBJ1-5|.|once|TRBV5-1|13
CASSLDRNQPQHF
TGCGCCAGCAGCTTGGACCGCAATCAGCCCCAGCATTTT
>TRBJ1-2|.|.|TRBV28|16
CASSLSGGGSNYGYTF
TGTGCCAGCAGTTTATCGGGAGGGGGTTCAAACTATGGCTACACCTTC
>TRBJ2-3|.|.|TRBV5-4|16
CASRTSIGVGTDTQYF
TGTGCCAGCAGAACCTCTATTGGGGTTGGGACAGATACGCAGTATTTT
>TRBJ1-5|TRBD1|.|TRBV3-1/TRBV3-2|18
CASSLRDSEIGIYQPQHF
TGTGCCAGCAGCCTCCGGGACAGCGAGATCGGAATTTATCAGCCCCAGCATTTT
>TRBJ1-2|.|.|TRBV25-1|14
CASSVGDSNYGYTF
TGTGCCAGCAGTGTAGGAGACTCTAACTATGGCTACACCTTC
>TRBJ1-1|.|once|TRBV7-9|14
CASSLTTVNTEAFF
TGTGCCAGCAGCCTCACGACGGTGAACACTGAAGCTTTCTTT
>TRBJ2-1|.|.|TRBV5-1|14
CASSLAAYNNEQFF
TGCGCCAGCAGCTTGGCCGCCTACAACAATGAGCAGTTCTTC
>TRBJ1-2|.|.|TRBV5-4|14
CASSLDPVDYGYTF
TGTGCCAGCAGCTTGGACCCTGTGGACTATGGCTACACCTTC
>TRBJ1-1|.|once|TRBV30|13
CAWKYGFRTEAFF
TGTGCCTGGAAATACGGGTTTCGGACTGAAGCTTTCTTT